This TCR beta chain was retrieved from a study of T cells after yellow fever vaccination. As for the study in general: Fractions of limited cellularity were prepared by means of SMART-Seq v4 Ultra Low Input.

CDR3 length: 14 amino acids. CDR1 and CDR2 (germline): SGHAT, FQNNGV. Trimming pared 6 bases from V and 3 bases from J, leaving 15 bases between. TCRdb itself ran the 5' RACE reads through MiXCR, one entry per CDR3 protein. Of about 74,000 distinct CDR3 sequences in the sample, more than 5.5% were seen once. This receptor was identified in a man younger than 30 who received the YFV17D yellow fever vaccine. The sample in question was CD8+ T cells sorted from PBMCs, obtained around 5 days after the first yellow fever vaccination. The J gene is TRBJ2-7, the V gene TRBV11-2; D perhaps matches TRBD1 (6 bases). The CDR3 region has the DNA TGTGCCAGCAGTTATGTACAGACAGGCTACGAGCAGTACTTC. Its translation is CASSYVQTGYEQYF.